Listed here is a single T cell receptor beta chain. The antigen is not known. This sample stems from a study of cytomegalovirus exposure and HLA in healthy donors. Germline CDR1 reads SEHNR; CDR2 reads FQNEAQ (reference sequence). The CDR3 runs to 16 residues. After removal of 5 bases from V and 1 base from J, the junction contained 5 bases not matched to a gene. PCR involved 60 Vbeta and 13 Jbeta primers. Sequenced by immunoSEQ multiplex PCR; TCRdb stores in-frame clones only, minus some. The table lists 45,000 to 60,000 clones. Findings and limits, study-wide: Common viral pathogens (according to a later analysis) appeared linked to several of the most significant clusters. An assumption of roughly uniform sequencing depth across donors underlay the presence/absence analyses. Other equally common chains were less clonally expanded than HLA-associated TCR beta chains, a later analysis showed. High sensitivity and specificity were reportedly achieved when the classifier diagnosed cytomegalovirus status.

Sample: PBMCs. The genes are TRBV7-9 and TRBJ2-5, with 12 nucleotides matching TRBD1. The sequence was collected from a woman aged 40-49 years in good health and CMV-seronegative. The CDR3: CASSTGQGAAQETQYF. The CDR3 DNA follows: TGTGCCAGCAGCACGGGACAGGGGGCGGCCCAAGAGACCCAGTACTTC.